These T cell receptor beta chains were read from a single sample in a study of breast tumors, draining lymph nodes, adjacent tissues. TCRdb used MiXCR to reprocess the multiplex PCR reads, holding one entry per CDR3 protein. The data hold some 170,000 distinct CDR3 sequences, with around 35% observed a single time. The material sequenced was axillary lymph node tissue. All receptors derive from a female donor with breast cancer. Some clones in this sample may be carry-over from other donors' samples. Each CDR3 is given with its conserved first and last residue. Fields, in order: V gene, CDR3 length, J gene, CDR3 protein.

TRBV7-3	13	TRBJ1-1	CASSLDAGTEAFF
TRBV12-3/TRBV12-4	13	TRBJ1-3	CASIHYSGNTIYF
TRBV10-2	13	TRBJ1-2	CASMDRTNYGYTF
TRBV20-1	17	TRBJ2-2	CSARGGPGTGITGELFF
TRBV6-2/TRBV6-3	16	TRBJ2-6	CASRLSRVSGANVLTF
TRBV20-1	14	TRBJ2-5	CSAATSGGTGTQYF
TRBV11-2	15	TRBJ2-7	CASSLGLAGSYEQYF
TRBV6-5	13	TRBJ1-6	CASRPPQNSPLHF
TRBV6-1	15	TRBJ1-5	CASSADTLSNQPQHF
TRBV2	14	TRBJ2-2	CASSDRGQNGELFF
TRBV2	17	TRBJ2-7	CASSEIASGGKSYEQYF
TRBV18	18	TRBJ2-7	CASSHRHLRRETTYEQYF
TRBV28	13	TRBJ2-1	CAGSLLGGLEQFF
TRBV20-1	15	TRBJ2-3	CSAPRTSGRTDTQYF
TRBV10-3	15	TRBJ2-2	CATCNRGGAVGELFF
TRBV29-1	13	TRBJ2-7	CSVGLTGWDEQYF
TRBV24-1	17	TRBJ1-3	CATSDGTGTGAGNTIYF
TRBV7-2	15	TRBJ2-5	CASSSSGRVSETQYF
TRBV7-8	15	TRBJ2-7	CASSLIHGDIYEQYF
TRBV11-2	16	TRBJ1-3	CASRQTGSNSGNTIYF
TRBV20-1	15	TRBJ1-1	CSATRGGVRNTEAFF
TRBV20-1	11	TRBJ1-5	CSARDIASQHF
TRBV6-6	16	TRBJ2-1	CASSLLSGRVDNEQFF
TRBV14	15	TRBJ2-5	CASSLRAGGREAQYF
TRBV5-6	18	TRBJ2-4	CASSLDGRSIDDENIQYF
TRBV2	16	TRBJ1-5	CASSLGRRGPNQPQHF
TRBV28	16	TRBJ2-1	CASSPSGQGENNEQFF
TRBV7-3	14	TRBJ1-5	CASSLRAADQPQHF